Shown below are 32 T cell receptor beta chains from a single sample sequenced in a study of cytomegalovirus exposure and HLA in healthy donors. TCRdb's table, derived via immunoSEQ multiplex PCR, lists solely in-frame clones and lacks some. The sample holds 150,000 to 160,000 clones, about 82% seen once. The sample taken for sequencing was PBMCs. These receptors all stem from a human donor in good health.

V is TRBV4-1 and J is TRBJ2-7, with TRBD1 matching over 11 bases. CDR1 is MGHRA and CDR2 is YSYEKL in the germline V gene. V gave up 3 bases and J gave up 0 bases; unmatched junction bases: 4. The CDR3 extends over 16 amino acids. The CDR3 here is CASSHPGTGGSYEQYF. DNA for the CDR3: TGCGCCAGCAGCCACCCCGGGACAGGGGGCTCCTACGAGCAGTACTTC.

This chain joins TRBV4-1 and TRBJ2-1; possibly TRBD1 for D (6 bases). This CDR3 is built from 16 residues. Looked up from germline, CDR1 is MGHRA and CDR2 is YSYEKL. The V end lost 4 bases, the J end lost 5 bases, and 18 bases lay between the germline ends. CDR3 amino acids: CASSLIGGGGHNEQFF. CDR3 sequence (DNA): TGCGCCAGCAGCCTTATAGGGGGTGGGGGCCACAATGAGCAGTTCTTC.

The sample holds one count of this clone. The chain couples TRBV11-2 to TRBJ2-1, with 9 bases aligning to TRBD2. V gave up 0 bases and J gave up 15 bases; unmatched junction bases: 12. The CDR3 has 15 amino acids. Germline CDR1 is SGHAT and CDR2 is FQNNGV. The CDR3 DNA is TGTGCCAGCAGCTTAGAAGTTAGCGGGAGTAGGCCGCGGTTCTTC. Protein sequence: CASSLEVSGSRPRFF.

J is TRBJ2-2 and V is TRBV25-1; maybe TRBD2 (6 bases). With 3 bases removed from V and 3 bases from J, the gap between germline ends came to 20 bases. The CDR3 consists of 18 residues. Germline-derived CDR1 and CDR2 are MGHDK and SYGVNS. The DNA for the CDR3 is TGTGCCAGCAGTGACCACGAGGGGTTGGAGGGTTACACCGGGGAGCTGTTTTTT. Translating gives CASSDHEGLEGYTGELFF.

The chain is built from TRBV27 and TRBJ2-2, with 8 bases aligning to TRBD2. J gave up 6 bases and V 6 bases, and 15 bases lay outside the gene matches. The CDR3 consists of 17 residues. Germline V gene lookup returns CDR1 MNHEY and CDR2 SMNVEV (reference sequence). The CDR3 sequence is CASRTFIAGNYPGELFF. CDR3 coding DNA: TGTGCCAGCAGGACCTTCATAGCGGGAAATTACCCCGGGGAGCTGTTTTTT.

This clone has a handful of counts. The chain is built from TRBV5-4 and TRBJ2-3; D ambiguous. The CDR3 sequence is 12 residues long. The V end lost 4 bases, the J end lost 5 bases, and 8 bases lay between the germline ends. Germline V lookup: CDR1 SGHNT, CDR2 YYREEE (reference sequence). CDR3 in DNA: TGTGCCAGCAGCCCGCCGGGAGATACGCAGTATTTT. Translating gives CASSPPGDTQYF.

The genes are TRBV23-1 and TRBJ1-5, with D possibly matching TRBD1 (6 bases). TRBV23-1 is identified as an open reading frame with a role that is uncertain. The ends were cut back, 4 bases at V and 11 bases at J, with 24 bases in the middle. This CDR3 is 16 amino acids long. CDR3: CASSPPGGGRVRAQHF. CDR3 sequence (DNA): TGCGCCAGCAGTCCCCCGGGAGGGGGTCGCGTTCGAGCCCAGCATTTT.

J is TRBJ1-1 and V is TRBV29-1, with 9 bases fitting TRBD1. This CDR3 is 12 amino acids long. The junction had 4 bases not matched to a gene; V was cut back by 5 bases and J by 6 bases. In germline, CDR1 is SQVTM, CDR2 ANQGSEA. DNA for the CDR3: TGCAGCGTTCAGGGACAGGGCGCTGAAGCTTTCTTT. It translates to CSVQGQGAEAFF.

The CDR3, as DNA: TGTGCCAGCAGCGCCACAGGGGGCTATGGCTACACCTTC. Amino acids: CASSATGGYGYTF. The chain recombines TRBV5-8 with TRBJ1-2, with 8 bases aligning to TRBD1. Germline assignment: CDR1 SGHTS and CDR2 YDEGEE. This CDR3 contains 13 residues. The junction had 3 bases not matched to a gene; V was cut back by 4 bases and J by 4 bases.

This clone was found once. The J gene is TRBJ2-7, the V gene TRBV6-6, with 13 bases aligning to TRBD2. Trimming at V came to 6 bases and at J to 4 bases, leaving 3 bases not matched to a gene. CDR1 is MNHNY, CDR2 SVGAGI, per germline (reference sequence). The CDR3 contains 14 residues. CDR3 region: CASSRTSGSYEQYF. CDR3 nucleotide sequence: TGTGCCAGCAGCAGGACTAGCGGGAGTTACGAGCAGTACTTC.

The genes are TRBV5-4 and TRBJ2-3; TRBD1 aligns across 9 bases. Germline V CDR1 and CDR2: SGHNT, YYREEE (reference sequence). The V and J ends lost 2 bases and 6 bases, in that order; junction bases with no gene match: 10. This CDR3 is built from 16 residues. In DNA, the CDR3 is TGTGCCAGCAGCTTAGGGACAGGGATGATTTTGGATACGCAGTATTTT. Encoded protein: CASSLGTGMILDTQYF. The full variable domain, in which reference TRBV5-4 and TRBJ2-3 provide the parts outside the CDR3, is ETGVTQSPTHLIKTRGQQVTLRCSSQSGHNTVSWYQQALGQGPQFIFQYYREEENGRGNFPPRFSGLQFPNYSSELNVNALELDDSALYLCASSLGTGMILDTQYFGPGTRLTVL.

The chain joins TRBV7-9 to TRBJ2-7; D may be TRBD1 (6 bases). Germline V gene data show CDR1 as SEHNR and CDR2 as FQNEAQ (reference sequence). V gave up 4 bases and J gave up 6 bases, with 19 bases separating them. The CDR3 extends over 15 amino acids. CDR3 sequence reads: CASSSPETGRSEQYF. CDR3 bases: TGTGCCAGCAGCTCCCCTGAGACAGGTCGTAGCGAGCAGTACTTC.

This clone was picked up a small number of times. In DNA, the CDR3 is TGTGCCAGCAGTGCGGACGGGAAGTACCAGCAGTACTTC. This sequence encodes CASSADGKYQQYF. The V gene is TRBV6-1, the J gene TRBJ2-7; tentatively, D is TRBD2 (5 bases). Germline loops: CDR1 MNHNS, CDR2 SASEGT. V was cut by 4 bases and J by 8 bases, with 15 bases left in between. The CDR3 spans 13 residues.

This clone was seen a handful of times. The chain uses TRBV28 and TRBJ2-7, with 7 bases fitting TRBD2. The CDR3 consists of 13 residues. The germline V gene encodes CDR1 MDHEN and CDR2 SYDVKM. The ends lost 8 bases at V and 5 bases at J; junction bases unmatched: 9. Here the CDR3 DNA reads TGTGCCAGCGGCCGGGGGAGGGCCAACGAGCAGTACTTC. Its protein is CASGRGRANEQYF.

The chain recombines TRBV5-4 with TRBJ2-7; 7 bases line up with TRBD2. There are 15 residues in the CDR3. Losses at the gene ends were 3 bases for V and 0 bases for J; bases not matched to a gene: 6. Germline V gene lookup returns CDR1 SGHNT and CDR2 YYREEE (reference sequence). The CDR3 DNA sequence: TGTGCCAGCAGCTCCACCGGGACTAACTCCTACGAGCAGTACTTC. It yields the protein CASSSTGTNSYEQYF.

The genes are TRBV4-3 and TRBJ2-2; 16 bases line up with TRBD2. Unmatched junction bases numbered 8, after V lost 4 bases and J lost 3 bases. CDR3 length: 19 amino acids. The germline V gene encodes CDR1 LGHNA and CDR2 YSLEER. The CDR3, as DNA: TGCGCCAGCAGCCCACCGGGACTAGCGGGGGGGCCGTACACCGGGGAGCTGTTTTTT. Encoded protein: CASSPPGLAGGPYTGELFF.

The V gene is TRBV29-1, the J gene TRBJ2-5; TRBD2 might be the D (6 bases). From germline, CDR1 is SQVTM and CDR2 ANQGSEA. The germline V and J ends were trimmed by 6 bases and 1 base, with 12 bases remaining between them. The CDR3 consists of 13 residues. The CDR3 here is CSVQRASQETQYF. In nucleotides, the CDR3 is TGCAGCGTCCAGCGGGCCAGCCAAGAGACCCAGTACTTC.

The gene calls are TRBV19 and TRBJ2-7, with 7 bases matching TRBD2. The CDR3 runs to 15 residues. Germline V lookup: CDR1 LNHDA, CDR2 SQIVND (reference sequence). V was clipped by 5 bases and J by 3 bases; unmatched bases: 10. DNA of the CDR3: TGTGCCAGTAGTCCGAGCGGGACCGCCAACTACGAGCAGTACTTC. Translated: CASSPSGTANYEQYF.

The chain has TRBV5-1 and TRBJ2-1; 12 bases fit TRBD2. Germline lookup yields CDR1 SGHRS and CDR2 YFSETQ. The CDR3 has 17 residues. V was pared by 5 bases and J by 3 bases, with 9 bases of the junction left unmatched. CDR3 loop: CASRPPSGRAIYNEQFF. The CDR3 nucleotides read TGCGCCAGCAGGCCCCCTAGCGGGAGGGCGATCTACAATGAGCAGTTCTTC.

The CDR3 nucleotides are TGTGCCAGCAGTTTCCCCGAACAGGGGGCATCCTACAATGAGCAGTTCTTC. Translated, it gives CASSFPEQGASYNEQFF. The chain links TRBV28 to TRBJ2-1; 9 bases are a match to TRBD1. Germline trimming cut 3 bases from V and 1 base from J; bases unmatched to any gene: 7. Germline values: CDR1 MDHEN, CDR2 SYDVKM. CDR3 length equals 17 residues.

This chain uses TRBV5-4 with TRBJ2-7, with 8 bases that match TRBD1. Germline V gene sequence: CDR1 SGHNT, CDR2 YYREEE (reference sequence). V dropped 2 bases and J dropped 6; count of bases not matched to a gene: 10. This CDR3 comprises 15 residues. CDR3 in DNA: TGTGCCAGCAGCTTAGGGACAGGTCCTACCATCGAGCAGTACTTC. Translated: CASSLGTGPTIEQYF.

The chain recombines TRBV15 with TRBJ1-2; TRBD1 aligns across 9 bases. V trimming: 2 bases; J trimming: 3 bases; junction bases outside the gene matches: 22. The V gene's germline CDR1 is LNHNV and CDR2 YYDKDF (reference sequence). The CDR3 contains 21 residues. The DNA for the CDR3 is TGTGCCACCAGCAGAACCGTGGGACAGGGAGGGAGTACCCAAAGTGACTATGGCTACACCTTC. It translates to CATSRTVGQGGSTQSDYGYTF.

This clone was observed once. The chain joins TRBV30 to TRBJ1-1, with TRBD1 identical over 11 bases. The J segment lost 4 bases and the V segment lost 4 bases, leaving 14 bases of the junction unmatched. This CDR3 has 17 residues. Per the germline V gene, CDR1 is GTSNPN and CDR2 is SVGIG (reference sequence). CDR3: CAWMLGGQGVVGTEAFF. DNA of the CDR3: TGTGCCTGGATGTTAGGGGGACAGGGGGTGGTAGGCACTGAAGCTTTCTTT.

This chain links TRBV7-9 with TRBJ1-1; D perhaps matches TRBD1 (5 bases). From germline, CDR1 is SEHNR and CDR2 FQNEAQ (reference sequence). This CDR3 has 13 residues. V was shortened by 1 base and J by 8 bases, with 11 bases between the two germline ends. In nucleotides, the CDR3 is TGTGCCAGCAGCTTAGAGGGGACTCCGGAAGCTTTCTTT. Its translation: CASSLEGTPEAFF.

The chain has TRBV9 and TRBJ2-3; TRBD1 matches 7 bases. Germline CDR1 SGDLS, CDR2 YYNGEE. The CDR3 totals 16 residues. V shed 4 bases, J shed 2 bases, and the junction held 10 bases outside the gene matches. The CDR3 DNA is TGTGCCAGCAGCATTGATGACAGGGTCACCACAGATACGCAGTATTTT. Protein: CASSIDDRVTTDTQYF.

Details on this clone: The same CDR3 is also encoded by other DNA sequences in this sample. The CDR3, as DNA: TGTGCCAGCAGTTACTCACGGGTGTACGAGCAGTACTTC. It specifies CASSYSRVYEQYF. This sequence joins TRBV6-5 and TRBJ2-7; D is unclear. Germline CDR1 is MNHEY and CDR2 is SVGAGI. Trimming shortened V by 0 bases and J by 4 bases, and 7 bases separated the two germline ends. CDR3 length: 13 residues.

This chain links TRBV2 with TRBJ1-4, with a weak D call TRBD1 (6 bases). Germline V gives CDR1 SNHLY, CDR2 FYNNEI. The V end lost 5 bases, the J end lost 6 bases, and 13 bases lay between the germline ends. This CDR3 is built from 14 residues. The CDR3: CASSPGGADEKLFF. CDR3 DNA sequence: TGTGCCAGCAGTCCGGGGGGCGCAGATGAAAAACTGTTTTTT.

The V gene is TRBV18, the J gene TRBJ2-7, with 8 bases matching TRBD1. V trimming: 6 bases; J trimming: 4 bases; junction bases outside the gene matches: 8. Germline V gene data show CDR1 as KGHSH and CDR2 as LQKENI. The CDR3 contains 14 residues. In nucleotides, the CDR3 is TGTGCCAGCTCTCGTTCGACAGGGGAGTACGAGCAGTACTTC. It specifies CASSRSTGEYEQYF. The full variable domain, with the rest looked up from reference TRBV18 and TRBJ2-7, is NAGVMQNPRHLVRRRGQEARLRCSPMKGHSHVYWYRQLPEEGLKFMVYLQKENIIDESGMPKERFSAEFPKEGPSILRIQQVVRGDSAAYFCASSRSTGEYEQYFGPGTRLTVT.

The gene calls are TRBV5-1 and TRBJ2-4; weak D call: TRBD1 (5 bases). CDR1 and CDR2 (germline): SGHRS, YFSETQ. The CDR3 spans 16 residues. Deletions cut 4 bases from V and 0 bases from J, with 14 bases between. CDR3 region: CASSPDTQGAKNIQYF. The CDR3, as DNA: TGCGCCAGCAGCCCGGACACCCAGGGAGCCAAAAACATTCAGTACTTC.

The J gene is TRBJ2-1, the V gene TRBV30; 14 bases fit TRBD2. The CDR3 covers 18 residues. The germline gives CDR1 GTSNPN, CDR2 SVGIG (reference sequence). J gave up 0 bases and V 5 bases, and 9 bases lay outside the gene matches. This CDR3 reads CAWAPGLAGVRSYNEQFF. As DNA, the CDR3 is TGTGCCTGGGCTCCGGGACTAGCGGGAGTCCGCTCCTACAATGAGCAGTTCTTC. Variable domain in full (rest from reference TRBV30 and TRBJ2-1): SQTIHQWPATLVQPVGSPLSLECTVEGTSNPNLYWYRQAAGRGLQLLFYSVGIGQISSEVPQNLSASRPQDRQFILSSKKLLLSDSGFYLCAWAPGLAGVRSYNEQFFGPGTRLTVL.

The chain couples TRBV23-1 to TRBJ1-1, with 8 bases that match TRBD1. TRBV23-1 is placed among ORFs of uncertain function. V dropped 3 bases and J dropped 1; count of bases not matched to a gene: 4. The CDR3 is 15 residues long. The CDR3 sequence is CASSHKGQENTEAFF. DNA of the CDR3: TGCGCCAGCAGTCACAAGGGACAGGAGAACACTGAAGCTTTCTTT.

The rearrangement joins TRBV25-1 to TRBJ2-3; D might be TRBD2 (6 bases). The CDR3 is 12 residues long. Germline assignment: CDR1 MGHDK and CDR2 SYGVNS. V was pared by 9 bases and J by 1 base, with 8 bases between. The CDR3 reads CASCGGTDTQYF. The CDR3 nucleotides are TGTGCCAGTTGCGGGGGCACAGATACGCAGTATTTT.